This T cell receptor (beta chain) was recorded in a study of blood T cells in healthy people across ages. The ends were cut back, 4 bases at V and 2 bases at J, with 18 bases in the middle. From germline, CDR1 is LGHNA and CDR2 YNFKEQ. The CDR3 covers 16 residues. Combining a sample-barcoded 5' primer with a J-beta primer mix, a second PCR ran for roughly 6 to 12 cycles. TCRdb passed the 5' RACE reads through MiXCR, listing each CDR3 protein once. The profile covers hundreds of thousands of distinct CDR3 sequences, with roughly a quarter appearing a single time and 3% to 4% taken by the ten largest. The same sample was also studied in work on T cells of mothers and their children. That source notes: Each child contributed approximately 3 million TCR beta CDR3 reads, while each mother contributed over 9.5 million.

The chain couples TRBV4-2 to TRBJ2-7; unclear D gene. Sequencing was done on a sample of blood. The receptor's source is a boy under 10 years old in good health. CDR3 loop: CASSPNRPFRPYEQYF. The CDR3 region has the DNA TGTGCCAGCAGCCCGAACCGACCCTTTAGACCCTACGAGCAGTACTTC.